One and the same sample provided the 5 T cell receptor beta chains below, sequenced in a study of cytomegalovirus exposure and HLA in healthy donors. 13 Jbeta primers and 60 Vbeta primers were used for the PCR. Assay: immunoSEQ multiplex PCR; the TCRdb copy retains only in-frame clones and omits some. The sample carries about 170,000 clones, over 60% recorded once. Source material: PBMCs. These receptors all come from a female donor in good health and CMV-seronegative.

The table lists this clone with a count of one. The V gene is TRBV7-2, the J gene TRBJ1-5, with D unclear. Germline loops: CDR1 SGHTA, CDR2 FQGNSA. The CDR3 is 12 residues long. The ends were cut back, 5 bases at V and 4 bases at J, with 6 bases in the middle. For the CDR3, the DNA is TGTGCCAGCAGCCGAACTAATCAGCCCCAGCATTTT. Protein: CASSRTNQPQHF.

The chain employs TRBV11-3 and TRBJ2-3, with D possibly TRBD2 on 5 matching bases. The germline gives CDR1 SGHNT, CDR2 YENEEA. Trimming cost V 1 base and J 5 bases, with 10 bases left between them. The CDR3 sequence is 14 residues long. This chain's CDR3 is CASSLGPSQDTQYF. CDR3 coding DNA: TGTGCCAGCAGCTTAGGTCCTAGCCAAGATACGCAGTATTTT.

About this clone: The junction shows a germline mismatch at one end, possibly a read error. The V and J genes are TRBV28 and TRBJ2-4; maybe TRBD1 (7 bases). Germline V CDR1 and CDR2: MDHEN, SYDVKM. The CDR3 length is 16 residues. CDR3 DNA sequence: TGTGCCAGCGGGCCCGGAGACAGGGAGGCCAAAAACAGTCAGTACTTC. It yields the protein CASGPGDREAKNSQYF.

This clone was seen only once. Mismatch with germline at one junction end may stem from a read error. The V call is TRBV7-9, the J call TRBJ1-2, with unresolved D. The germline gives CDR1 SEHNR, CDR2 FQNEAQ (reference sequence). CDR3 size: 13 residues. The CDR3 is CSSSPLANYGYTF. The CDR3 nucleotides read TGTTCCAGCAGCCCTCTCGCTAACTATGGCTACACCTTC.

This chain joins TRBV6-5 and TRBJ2-5; the match to TRBD2 covers 10 bases. The J call is in doubt because the DNA end fits TRBJ2-7 better. Germline loops: CDR1 MNHEY, CDR2 SVGAGI. The CDR3 covers 16 residues. CDR3 residues: CASSYSSGGFSYEQYF. The CDR3 DNA follows: TGTGCCAGCAGTTACTCTAGCGGGGGGTTCTCCTACGAGCAGTACTTC.